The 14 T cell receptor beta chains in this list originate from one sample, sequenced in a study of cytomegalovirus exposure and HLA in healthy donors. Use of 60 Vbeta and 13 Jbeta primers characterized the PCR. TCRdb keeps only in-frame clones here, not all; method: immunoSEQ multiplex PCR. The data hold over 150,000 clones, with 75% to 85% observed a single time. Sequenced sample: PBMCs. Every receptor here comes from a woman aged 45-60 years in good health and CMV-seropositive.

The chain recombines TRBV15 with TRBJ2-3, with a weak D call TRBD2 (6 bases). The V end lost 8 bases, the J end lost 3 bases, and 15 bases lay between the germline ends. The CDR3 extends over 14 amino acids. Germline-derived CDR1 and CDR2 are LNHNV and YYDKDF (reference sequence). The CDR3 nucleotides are TGTGCCACCGTTCGGTCTAGCGCGACAGATACGCAGTATTTT. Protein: CATVRSSATDTQYF.

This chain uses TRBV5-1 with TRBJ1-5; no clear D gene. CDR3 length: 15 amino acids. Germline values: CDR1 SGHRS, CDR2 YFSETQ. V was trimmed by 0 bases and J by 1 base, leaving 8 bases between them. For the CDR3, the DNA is TGCGCCAGCAGCTTGGCCGGGGTGAGCAATCAGCCCCAGCATTTT. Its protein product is CASSLAGVSNQPQHF.

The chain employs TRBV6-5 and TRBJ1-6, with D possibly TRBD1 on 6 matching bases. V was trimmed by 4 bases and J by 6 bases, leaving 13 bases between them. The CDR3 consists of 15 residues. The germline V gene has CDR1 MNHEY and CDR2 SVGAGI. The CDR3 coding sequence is TGTGCCAGCAGTTTCTACAGGGTGGCTAATTCACCCCTCCACTTT. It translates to CASSFYRVANSPLHF.

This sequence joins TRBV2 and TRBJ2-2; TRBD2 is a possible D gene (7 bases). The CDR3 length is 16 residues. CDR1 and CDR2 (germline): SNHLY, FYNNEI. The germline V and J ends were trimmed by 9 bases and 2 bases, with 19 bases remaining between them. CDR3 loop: CARRLGGTINTGELFF. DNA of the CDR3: TGTGCCAGGCGCCTAGGGGGGACTATTAACACCGGGGAGCTGTTTTTT.

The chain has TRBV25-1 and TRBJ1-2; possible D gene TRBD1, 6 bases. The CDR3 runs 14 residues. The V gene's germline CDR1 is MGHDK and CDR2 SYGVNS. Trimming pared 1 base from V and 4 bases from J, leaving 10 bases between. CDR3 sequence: CASSESGGFYGYTF. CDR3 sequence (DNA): TGTGCCAGCAGTGAATCTGGGGGCTTCTATGGCTACACCTTC.

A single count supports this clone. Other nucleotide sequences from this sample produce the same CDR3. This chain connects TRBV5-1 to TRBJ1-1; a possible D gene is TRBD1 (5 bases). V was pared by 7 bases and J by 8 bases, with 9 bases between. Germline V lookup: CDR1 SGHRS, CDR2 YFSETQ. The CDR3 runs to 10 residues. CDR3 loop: CASDYREAFF. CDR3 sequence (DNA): TGCGCCAGCGATTACAGGGAAGCTTTCTTT. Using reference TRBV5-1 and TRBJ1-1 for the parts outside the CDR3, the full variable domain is KAGVTQTPRYLIKTRGQQVTLSCSPISGHRSVSWYQQTPGQGLQFLFEYFSETQRNKGNFPGRFSGRQFSNSRSEMNVSTLELGDSALYLCASDYREAFFGQGTRLTVV.

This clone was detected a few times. CDR3 coding DNA: TGTGCCAGCAGCTTAGCGGGGGCTAGCACAGATACGCAGTATTTT. It is translated as CASSLAGASTDTQYF. The chain joins TRBV7-6 to TRBJ2-3; D might be TRBD1 (6 bases). This CDR3 contains 15 residues. Germline CDR1 reads SGHVS; CDR2 reads FNYEAQ. Trimming stripped 0 bases from V and 0 bases from J, with 7 bases between.

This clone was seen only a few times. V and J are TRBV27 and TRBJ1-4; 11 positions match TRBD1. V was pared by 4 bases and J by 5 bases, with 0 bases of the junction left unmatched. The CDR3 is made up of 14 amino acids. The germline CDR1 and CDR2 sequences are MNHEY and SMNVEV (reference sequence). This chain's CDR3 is CASSWTGGNEKLFF. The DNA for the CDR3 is TGTGCCAGCAGTTGGACAGGGGGCAATGAAAAACTGTTTTTT.

The CDR3 loop is CAISEDRGPREQFF. In nucleotides, the CDR3 is TGTGCCATCAGTGAAGACAGGGGGCCTCGGGAGCAGTTCTTC. V usage is TRBV10-3 and J usage is TRBJ2-1; TRBD1 aligns across 10 bases. CDR1 is ENHRY, CDR2 SYGVKD, per germline. J was trimmed by 10 bases and V by 3 bases; bases with no gene match: 6. The CDR3 loop spans 14 amino acids.

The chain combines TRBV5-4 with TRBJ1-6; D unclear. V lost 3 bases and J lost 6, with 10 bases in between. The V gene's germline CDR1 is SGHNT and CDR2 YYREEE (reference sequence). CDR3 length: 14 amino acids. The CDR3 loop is CASSYGEPNSPLHF. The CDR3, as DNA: TGTGCCAGCAGCTATGGGGAGCCTAATTCACCCCTCCACTTT.

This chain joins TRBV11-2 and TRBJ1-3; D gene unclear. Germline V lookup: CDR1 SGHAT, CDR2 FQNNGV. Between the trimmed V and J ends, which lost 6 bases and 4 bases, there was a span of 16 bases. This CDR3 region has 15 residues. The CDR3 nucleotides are TGTGCCAGCAGTCTTGACCGGGTAGAAGGAAACACCATATATTTT. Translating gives CASSLDRVEGNTIYF.

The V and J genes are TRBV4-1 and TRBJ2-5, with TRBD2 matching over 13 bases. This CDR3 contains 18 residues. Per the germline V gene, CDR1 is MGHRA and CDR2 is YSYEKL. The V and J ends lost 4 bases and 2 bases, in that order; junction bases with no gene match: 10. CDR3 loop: CASSPTGTSGIQQETQYF. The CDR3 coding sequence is TGCGCCAGCAGCCCAACTGGGACTAGCGGGATTCAACAAGAGACCCAGTACTTC.

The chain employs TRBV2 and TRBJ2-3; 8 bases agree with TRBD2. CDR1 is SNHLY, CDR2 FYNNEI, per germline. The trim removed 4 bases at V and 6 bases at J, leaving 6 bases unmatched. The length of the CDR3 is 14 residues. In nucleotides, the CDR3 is TGTGCCAGCAGTGGGGCGGGGGGCATGGATACGCAGTATTTT. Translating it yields CASSGAGGMDTQYF.

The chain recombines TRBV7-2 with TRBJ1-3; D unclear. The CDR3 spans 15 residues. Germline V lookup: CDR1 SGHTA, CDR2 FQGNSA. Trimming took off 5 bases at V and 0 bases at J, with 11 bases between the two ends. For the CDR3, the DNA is TGTGCCAGCAGCCCCTACAGTAACTCTGGAAACACCATATATTTT. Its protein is CASSPYSNSGNTIYF.